This TCR beta chain comes out of a study of metastatic and nonmetastatic thyroid tumors. Whole-study results and caveats: In both blood and tumor samples, TCR beta diversity was reported significantly higher for malignant than benign nodules.

TCRdb reassembled clones from the PCR reads with MiXCR. This table has around 34,000 clones, roughly 15% appearing once. This clone was detected only a few times. Its antigen is still unknown. The germline gene is not matched at one end of the junction; a read error may be the cause. CDR1 and CDR2 (germline): MDHEN, SYDVKM. The CDR3 sequence is 15 residues long. There were no patients who had received any treatment before thyroid surgery. The origin of this receptor is a female donor with papillary thyroid cancer or a benign thyroid nodule (not recorded which). Some clones in this sample may be carry-over from other donors' samples. The sample comprised blood. The chain uses TRBV28 and TRBJ2-7; D is unclear. The CDR3: CASILRRRPLEEQYF. The CDR3 nucleotides are TGTGCCAGCATTTTAAGACGACGCCCCTTGGAAGAGCAGTACTTC.